Included here is one TCR beta chain sequence, with context. The antigen remains unidentified. Assay used: immunoSEQ multiplex PCR; TCRdb lists only in-frame clones, some missing. The sample carries 70,000 or so clones, roughly 94% recorded once. The source of the sample is a study of T cell clonotyping in hematopoietic cell transplantation. Regarding the study as a whole: At the given depth, recipient repertoires were over 95% de novo clonotypes. Graft donor and pretransplant recipient Inverse Simpson Index values predicted broader posttransplant TCR diversity. No sorting was done, leaving CD4 and CD8 contributions mixed. After transplant, recipient diversity fell while pathologically expanded clonotypes grew through day 180.

V lost 0 bases, J lost 7 bases, and 11 bases lay in between. The CDR3 consists of 14 residues. Germline-derived CDR1 and CDR2 are SGHRS and YFSETQ. This chain connects TRBV5-1 to TRBJ2-1, with D perhaps matching TRBD1 (5 bases). The specimen sequenced was peripheral blood mononuclear cells. The source is a man aged 50-60 years in good health. Some clones in this sample may be carry-over from other donors' samples. This CDR3 reads CASSLGTTSNEQFF. CDR3 nucleotide sequence: TGCGCCAGCAGCTTGGGGACAACCTCAAATGAGCAGTTCTTC.